This record looks at one T cell receptor (beta chain) sequence and its context. Its specificity is not known. This sample was taken from a study of long-term antiretroviral therapy in people with HIV. Study-wide results and caveats: Even long-term ART left TRB diversity below transplant donor controls, despite gains. ART adherence was not documented, and neither viral resistance nor therapy changes had any data.

J was trimmed by 4 bases and V by 5 bases; bases with no gene match: 3. Germline CDR1 and CDR2: MDHEN and SYDVKM. CDR3 length: 13 residues. Survey-level resolution applied to immunoSEQ assay v3.0. Profiling relied on immunoSEQ multiplex PCR, and the TCRdb table lists in-frame clones only, not all of them. The sample yields some 28,000 clones, more than 90% seen once. Post-ART PBMC samples numbered at least two per donor, and pre-ART ones at least one. Treatment for all HIV-infected participants took place in the United States. The chain carries TRBV28 and TRBJ1-2; TRBD1 matches 8 bases. The starting material was unsorted PBMCs, obtained roughly 6.2 years after starting antiretroviral therapy. This sequence was found in a man aged 25-45 years with HIV. In DNA, the CDR3 is TGTGCCAGCAGTAACAGGGGGACCTATGGCTACACCTTC. Protein: CASSNRGTYGYTF.